Below, 24 T cell receptor beta chains from the same sample are listed, as sequenced in a study of cytomegalovirus exposure and HLA in healthy donors. The PCR ran on 60 Vbeta and 13 Jbeta primers. Sequencing used immunoSEQ multiplex PCR; TCRdb keeps in-frame clones, though not all of them. The sample contains 200,000 to 300,000 clones, 82% of which appear only once. Sequenced: PBMCs. All receptors come from a woman aged 40 to 50 in good health and CMV-seropositive.

The V and J genes are TRBV5-8 and TRBJ1-2; maybe TRBD1 (5 bases). The CDR3 loop spans 13 amino acids. V dropped 0 bases and J dropped 7 bases, with 10 bases sitting between them. The germline V gene has CDR1 SGHTS and CDR2 YDEGEE. The chain's CDR3 is CASSLDRMGGYTF. The CDR3 DNA reads as TGTGCCAGCAGCTTGGACAGGATGGGTGGCTACACCTTC.

This chain links TRBV5-4 with TRBJ2-2; D is possibly TRBD2 (6 bases). CDR3 length equals 14 residues. Germline values: CDR1 SGHNT, CDR2 YYREEE (reference sequence). V shed 3 bases and J shed 7 bases, with 13 bases lying between them. This chain's CDR3 is CASSSGGRGGELFF. CDR3 in DNA: TGTGCCAGCAGCTCTGGAGGGCGGGGCGGGGAGCTGTTTTTT. The whole variable domain, filled in from reference TRBV5-4 and TRBJ2-2, reads ETGVTQSPTHLIKTRGQQVTLRCSSQSGHNTVSWYQQALGQGPQFIFQYYREEENGRGNFPPRFSGLQFPNYSSELNVNALELDDSALYLCASSSGGRGGELFFGEGSRLTVL.

V usage is TRBV27 and J usage is TRBJ1-2; 10 bases agree with TRBD1. This CDR3 is built from 15 residues. V was clipped by 0 bases and J by 7 bases; unmatched bases: 5. Germline CDR1 and CDR2: MNHEY and SMNVEV (reference sequence). The chain's CDR3 is CASSLSRQGAGGYTF. CDR3 DNA: TGTGCCAGCAGTTTATCTCGACAGGGGGCTGGTGGCTACACCTTC.

The chain recombines TRBV12-5 with TRBJ2-3; TRBD2 aligns across 9 bases. V lost 6 bases and J lost 2; bases outside the gene matches: 6. The CDR3 is 15 amino acids. Germline CDR1 and CDR2: LGHNT and FRNRAP. The CDR3 region is CASGGGLAFTDTQYF. The CDR3 DNA sequence: TGTGCTAGTGGGGGGGGACTAGCCTTCACAGATACGCAGTATTTT.

For this clone: This specimen includes other DNA sequences encoding the same CDR3. The rearrangement uses TRBV5-1 and TRBJ2-6; 9 bases are shared with TRBD1. J gave up 0 bases and V 3 bases, and 4 bases lay outside the gene matches. The V gene's germline CDR1 is SGHRS and CDR2 YFSETQ. The CDR3 runs to 17 residues. CDR3 sequence: CASSSGTGYSGANVLTF. The CDR3 DNA is TGCGCCAGCAGCTCCGGGACAGGGTACTCTGGGGCCAACGTCCTGACTTTC. Full variable domain (rest looked up from reference TRBV5-1 and TRBJ2-6): KAGVTQTPRYLIKTRGQQVTLSCSPISGHRSVSWYQQTPGQGLQFLFEYFSETQRNKGNFPGRFSGRQFSNSRSEMNVSTLELGDSALYLCASSSGTGYSGANVLTFGAGSRLTVL.

V usage is TRBV5-1 and J usage is TRBJ2-2, with a possible D match to TRBD2 (6 bases). CDR1 is SGHRS, CDR2 YFSETQ, per germline. The CDR3 length is 14 residues. Trimming removed 0 bases from V and 9 bases from J, with 12 bases in between. The CDR3 region has the DNA TGCGCCAGCAGCTTGGTGGAGGGCTTGCGGGAGCTGTTTTTT. This sequence encodes CASSLVEGLRELFF.

V is TRBV7-8 and J is TRBJ1-2; possibly TRBD1 for D (6 bases). Germline V lookup: CDR1 SGHVS, CDR2 FQNEAQ. Trimming took off 5 bases at V and 4 bases at J, with 17 bases between the two ends. This CDR3 comprises 15 residues. The CDR3 here is CASSTNRDTVYGYTF. CDR3 in DNA: TGTGCCAGCAGCACGAACCGGGACACCGTCTATGGCTACACCTTC.

DNA for the CDR3: TGTGCCAGCAGCGGGACTAGCGGGAGAGAGACCCAGTACTTC. Translating it yields CASSGTSGRETQYF. This rearrangement joins TRBV7-2 to TRBJ2-5; TRBD2 agrees at 14 bases. The germline CDR1 and CDR2 sequences are SGHTA and FQGNSA. J lost 4 bases, V lost 5 bases, and 0 bases had no gene match. This CDR3 comprises 14 residues.

The chain is built from TRBV19 and TRBJ1-1; D is uncertain. From germline, CDR1 is LNHDA and CDR2 SQIVND (reference sequence). V lost 8 bases to trimming and J lost 1 base, with 11 bases between them. The CDR3 extends over 13 amino acids. The CDR3: CASSRLSNTEAFF. CDR3 DNA sequence: TGTGCCAGTTCGCGACTCTCGAACACTGAAGCTTTCTTT.

This chain links TRBV13 with TRBJ2-7, with 11 bases fitting TRBD2. Germline V CDR1 and CDR2: PRHDT, FYEKMQ (reference sequence). J gave up 1 base and V 4 bases, and 6 bases lay outside the gene matches. This CDR3 contains 16 residues. The DNA for the CDR3 is TGTGCCAGCAGCTACCTTAGCGGGAGGGGTTCCTACGAGCAGTACTTC. It specifies CASSYLSGRGSYEQYF.

This clone was detected only a few times. CDR3 in DNA: TGCGCCAGCAGCCAGGGACAGCGACGTGATGGCTACACCTTC. It is translated as CASSQGQRRDGYTF. The chain couples TRBV4-3 to TRBJ1-2; TRBD1 matches at 7 bases. Losses at the gene ends were 3 bases for V and 6 bases for J; bases not matched to a gene: 7. Germline CDR1 LGHNA, CDR2 YSLEER. The CDR3 sequence is 14 residues long.

The chain employs TRBV5-4 and TRBJ2-3, with 11 bases that match TRBD2. The CDR3 is 15 amino acids. V trimming: 4 bases; J trimming: 2 bases; junction bases outside the gene matches: 3. CDR1 and CDR2 (germline): SGHNT, YYREEE (reference sequence). The CDR3 sequence: CASSETSGTTDTQYF. The CDR3 nucleotides are TGTGCCAGCAGCGAGACTAGCGGGACCACAGATACGCAGTATTTT.

The V and J genes are TRBV6-6 and TRBJ2-3; the D gene is possibly TRBD2 (5 bases). The V gene's germline CDR1 is MNHNY and CDR2 SVGAGI (reference sequence). Trimming removed 6 bases at V and 5 bases at J, with 9 bases between. CDR3 length equals 12 residues. The CDR3 nucleotides are TGTGCCAGCAGCCGAAGCGGAGATACGCAGTATTTT. Residues: CASSRSGDTQYF.

The chain employs TRBV6-5 and TRBJ1-2; 9 bases are shared with TRBD1. Germline trimming cut 7 bases from V and 2 bases from J; bases unmatched to any gene: 5. The CDR3 is 14 amino acids. In germline, CDR1 is MNHEY, CDR2 SVGAGI. CDR3 sequence (DNA): TGTGCCAGCAAGGGGACAGGGTCCAACTATGGCTACACCTTC. Amino acids: CASKGTGSNYGYTF.

The V and J genes are TRBV30 and TRBJ1-2, with TRBD1 matching over 8 bases. J lost 6 bases, V lost 1 base, and 10 bases had no gene match. Germline CDR1 GTSNPN, CDR2 SVGIG (reference sequence). The CDR3 covers 15 residues. CDR3: CAWSGGSGTGNGYTF. The DNA for the CDR3 is TGTGCCTGGAGTGGGGGGTCCGGGACAGGAAATGGCTACACCTTC. Full variable domain (remainder filled in from reference TRBV30 and TRBJ1-2): SQTIHQWPATLVQPVGSPLSLECTVEGTSNPNLYWYRQAAGRGLQLLFYSVGIGQISSEVPQNLSASRPQDRQFILSSKKLLLSDSGFYLCAWSGGSGTGNGYTFGSGTRLTVV.

V usage is TRBV9 and J usage is TRBJ2-2; D ambiguous. Germline CDR1 SGDLS, CDR2 YYNGEE. The V gene lost 1 base and the J gene lost 7 bases, with 5 bases spanning the gap. The CDR3 totals 12 residues. The CDR3 is CASSVPGGELFF. The CDR3 nucleotides are TGTGCCAGCAGCGTACCGGGCGGGGAGCTGTTTTTT.

This clone came up once. The V and J genes are TRBV11-2 and TRBJ2-3; TRBD1 agrees at 8 bases. V gave up 3 bases and J gave up 1 base; unmatched junction bases: 3. CDR1 is SGHAT, CDR2 FQNNGV, per germline. This CDR3 region has 15 residues. CDR3 DNA sequence: TGTGCCAGCAGCTTTCGGGGACAGGGCACAGATACGCAGTATTTT. This translates into CASSFRGQGTDTQYF.

The rearrangement links TRBV11-1 to TRBJ2-2; TRBD2 might be the D (6 bases). Trimming took off 5 bases at V and 2 bases at J, with 9 bases between the two ends. The CDR3 runs 14 residues. Per the germline V gene, CDR1 is SGHAT and CDR2 is FQDESV (reference sequence). The CDR3 region has the DNA TGTGCCAGCAGCGTGGGACTTAACACCGGGGAGCTGTTTTTT. Translation: CASSVGLNTGELFF.

The rearrangement links TRBV6-5 to TRBJ2-7; 10 bases are a match to TRBD2. Germline CDR1 and CDR2: MNHEY and SVGAGI. Germline trimming cut 7 bases from V and 6 bases from J; bases unmatched to any gene: 9. The CDR3 length is 14 residues. The CDR3 reads CASTPWASGSEQYF. CDR3 nucleotide sequence: TGTGCCAGCACCCCATGGGCTAGCGGGAGCGAGCAGTACTTC.

The rearrangement joins TRBV4-1 to TRBJ1-2; TRBD1 matches at 8 bases. The CDR3 consists of 16 residues. Trimming removed 1 base from V and 4 bases from J; junction bases left unmatched: 8. CDR1 is MGHRA, CDR2 YSYEKL, per germline. CDR3 region: CASSQGPQGASYGYTF. The CDR3 nucleotides read TGCGCCAGCAGCCAAGGGCCCCAGGGGGCCAGCTATGGCTACACCTTC.

The chain employs TRBV19 and TRBJ1-1; a weak D match, TRBD1 (5 bases). CDR1 and CDR2 (germline): LNHDA, SQIVND (reference sequence). The CDR3 extends over 13 amino acids. With 6 bases removed from V and 5 bases from J, the gap between germline ends came to 13 bases. The CDR3 DNA follows: TGTGCCAGTAGATCCCAGGGTTTGACTGAAGCTTTCTTT. It codes for CASRSQGLTEAFF.

This chain joins TRBV5-6 and TRBJ1-1, with TRBD1 matching 8 bases. The CDR3 is 16 residues long. From germline, CDR1 is SGHDT and CDR2 YYEEEE. Trimming removed 0 bases from V and 3 bases from J; junction bases left unmatched: 7. The CDR3 protein is CASSLAGQVFDTEAFF. The CDR3 DNA reads as TGTGCCAGCAGCTTGGCGGGACAGGTATTTGACACTGAAGCTTTCTTT.

The V gene is TRBV2, the J gene TRBJ2-1; 7 nucleotides match TRBD2. V trimming: 8 bases; J trimming: 0 bases; junction bases outside the gene matches: 7. CDR1 SNHLY and CDR2 FYNNEI come from the germline V gene. CDR3 length: 15 amino acids. The CDR3 region has the DNA TGTGCCAGCGGGAGGGAGCTCCCCTCCTACAATGAGCAGTTCTTC. Its protein is CASGRELPSYNEQFF.

The J gene is TRBJ2-7, the V gene TRBV5-4; 9 positions match TRBD1. The junction had 7 bases not matched to a gene; V was cut back by 4 bases and J by 5 bases. The CDR3 spans 14 residues. The germline V gene has CDR1 SGHNT and CDR2 YYREEE (reference sequence). CDR3 sequence reads: CASSQLQGAHEQYF. In nucleotides, the CDR3 is TGTGCCAGCAGCCAGTTACAGGGGGCCCACGAGCAGTACTTC.